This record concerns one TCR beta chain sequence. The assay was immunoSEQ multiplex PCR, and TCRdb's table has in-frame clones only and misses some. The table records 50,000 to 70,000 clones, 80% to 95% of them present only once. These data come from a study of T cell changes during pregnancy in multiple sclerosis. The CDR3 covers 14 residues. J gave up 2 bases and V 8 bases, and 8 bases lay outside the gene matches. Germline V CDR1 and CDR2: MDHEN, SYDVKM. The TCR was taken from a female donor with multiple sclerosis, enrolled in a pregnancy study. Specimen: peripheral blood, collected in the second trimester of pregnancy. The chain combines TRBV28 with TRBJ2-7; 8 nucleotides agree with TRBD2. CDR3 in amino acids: CASFRGSGTYEQYF. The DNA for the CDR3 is TGTGCCAGCTTCCGTGGTAGCGGGACCTACGAGCAGTACTTC.